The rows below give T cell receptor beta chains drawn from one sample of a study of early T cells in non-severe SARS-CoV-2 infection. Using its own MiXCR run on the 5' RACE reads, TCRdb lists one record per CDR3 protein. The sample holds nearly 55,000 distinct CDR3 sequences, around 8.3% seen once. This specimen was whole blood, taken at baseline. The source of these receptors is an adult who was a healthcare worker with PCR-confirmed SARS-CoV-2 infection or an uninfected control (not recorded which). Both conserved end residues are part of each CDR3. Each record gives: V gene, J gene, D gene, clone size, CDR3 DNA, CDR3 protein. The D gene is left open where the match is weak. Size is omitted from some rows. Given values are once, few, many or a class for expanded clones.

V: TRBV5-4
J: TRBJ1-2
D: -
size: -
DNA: TGTGCCAGCAGCTCCGACAGGTTCAACGGCTACACCTTC
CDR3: CASSSDRFNGYTF

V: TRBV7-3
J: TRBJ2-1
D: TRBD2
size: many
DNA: TGTGCCAGCAGCGTCCAGACTAGCGGGGATAATGAGCAGTTCTTC
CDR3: CASSVQTSGDNEQFF

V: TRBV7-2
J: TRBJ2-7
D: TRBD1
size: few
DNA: TGTGCCAGCAGCTTCACGACAGGGGGTGGTCGAGAGCAGTACTTC
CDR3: CASSFTTGGGREQYF

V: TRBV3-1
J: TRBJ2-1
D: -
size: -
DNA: TGTGCCAGCAGCCAAGCAAACAATGAGCGGTTCTTC
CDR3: CASSQANNERFF

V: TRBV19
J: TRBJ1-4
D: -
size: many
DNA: TGTGCCAGCCACCGCGGACAGAATGAAAAACTGTTTTTT
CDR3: CASHRGQNEKLFF

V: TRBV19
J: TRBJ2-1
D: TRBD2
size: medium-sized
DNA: TGTGCCAGTAGTAGGCTAGCGGGAGGCCACTACAATGAGCAGTTCTTC
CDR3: CASSRLAGGHYNEQFF

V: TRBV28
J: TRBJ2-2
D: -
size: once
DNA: TGTGCCAGCAGTTTTAGGGGGGAGCTGTTTTTT
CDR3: CASSFRGELFF

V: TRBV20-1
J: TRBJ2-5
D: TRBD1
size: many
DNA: TGCAGTGCTAAGAAGGGACAGGGGGTGCAAGAGACCCAGTACTTC
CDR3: CSAKKGQGVQETQYF

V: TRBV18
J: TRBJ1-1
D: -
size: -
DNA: TGTGCCAGCTCATTTACTTCGGACAGCACTGAAGCTTTCTTT
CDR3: CASSFTSDSTEAFF

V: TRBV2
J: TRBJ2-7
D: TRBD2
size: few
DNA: TGTGCCAGCAGCGGACTAGCGGCCTACGAGCAGTACTTC
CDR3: CASSGLAAYEQYF

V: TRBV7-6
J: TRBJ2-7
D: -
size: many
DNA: TGTGCCAGCAGCCCATCTGGGGCCTACGAGCAGTACTTC
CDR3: CASSPSGAYEQYF

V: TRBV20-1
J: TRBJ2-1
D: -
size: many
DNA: TGCAGTGCTAGAGATTCGGACCGTAACAATGAGCAGTTCTTC
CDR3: CSARDSDRNNEQFF

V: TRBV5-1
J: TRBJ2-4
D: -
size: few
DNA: TGCGCCAGCAACGCAGGAGATACAGCCAAAAACATTCAGTACTTC
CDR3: CASNAGDTAKNIQYF

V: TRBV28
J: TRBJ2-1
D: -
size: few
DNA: TGTGCCAGCAGTTTACGCAGGGCAAGCTACAATGAGCAGTTCTTC
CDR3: CASSLRRASYNEQFF

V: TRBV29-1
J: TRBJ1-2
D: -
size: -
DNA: TGCAGCGCCCAGGAACACACCTTC
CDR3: CSAQEHTF

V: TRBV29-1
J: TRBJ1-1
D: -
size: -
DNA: TGCAGCGTGGGTACAGGGAACACTGAAGCTTTCTTT
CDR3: CSVGTGNTEAFF

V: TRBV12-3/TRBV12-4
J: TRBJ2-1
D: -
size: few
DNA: TGTGCCAGCAGTTTTGGAGGGGCATTCGATGAGCAGTTCTTC
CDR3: CASSFGGAFDEQFF

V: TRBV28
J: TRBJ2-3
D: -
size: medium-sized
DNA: TGTGCCAGCACCTTGGGGGGAGATACGCAGTATTTT
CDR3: CASTLGGDTQYF

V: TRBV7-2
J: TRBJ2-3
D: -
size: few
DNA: TGTGCCAGCAGCCCTCCAGCAGATACGCAGTATTTT
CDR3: CASSPPADTQYF

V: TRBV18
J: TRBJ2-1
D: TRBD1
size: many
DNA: TGTGCCAGCTCACCCGCCAGGGGGCGCAACAATGAGCAGTTCTTC
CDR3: CASSPARGRNNEQFF

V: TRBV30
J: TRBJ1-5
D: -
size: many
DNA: TGTGCCTGGAGTGTAAGTTCGGCAGGGTTTCAGCCCCAGCATTTT
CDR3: CAWSVSSAGFQPQHF

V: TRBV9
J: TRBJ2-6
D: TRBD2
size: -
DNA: TGTGCCAGCAGCGCAGCAGGACTAGCGGTTTCCTCTGGGGCCAACGTCCTGACTTTC
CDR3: CASSAAGLAVSSGANVLTF

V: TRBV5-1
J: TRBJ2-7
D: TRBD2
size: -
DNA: TGCGCCAGCAGCTTGTATGCGGGAGTTTCGACCTACGAGCAGTACTTC
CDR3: CASSLYAGVSTYEQYF

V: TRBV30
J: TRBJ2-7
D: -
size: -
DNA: TGTGCCTGGAGTATCCTGACAGGATACTCCTACGAGCAGTACTTC
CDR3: CAWSILTGYSYEQYF

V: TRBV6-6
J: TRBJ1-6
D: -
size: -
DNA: TGTGCCAGCAGTTACTCCGGCAGGGACAATTATAATTCACCCCTCCACTTT
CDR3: CASSYSGRDNYNSPLHF

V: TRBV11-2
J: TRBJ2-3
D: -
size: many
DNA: TGTGCCAGCAGCCGAGGGCAGCGCAGCACAGATACGCAGTATTTT
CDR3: CASSRGQRSTDTQYF

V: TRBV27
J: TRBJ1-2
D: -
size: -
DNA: TGTGCCAGCAGTTTGGGGCCTTACTATGGCTACACCTTC
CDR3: CASSLGPYYGYTF

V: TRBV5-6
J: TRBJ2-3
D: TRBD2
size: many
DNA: TGTGCCAGCAGCTTGGGTCCGACTAGCGAGGGGACAGATACGCAGTATTTT
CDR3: CASSLGPTSEGTDTQYF

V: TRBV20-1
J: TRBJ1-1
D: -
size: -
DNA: TGCAGTGCTAGAGATCACAGGGAAGCTGAGACTGAAGCTTTCTTT
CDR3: CSARDHREAETEAFF

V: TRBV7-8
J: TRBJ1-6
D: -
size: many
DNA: TGTGCCAGCAGCGTCCGTATTGAGACCGGCTCACCCCTCCACTTT
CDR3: CASSVRIETGSPLHF

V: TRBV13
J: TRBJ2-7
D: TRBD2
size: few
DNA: TGTGCCAGCAGCCGACTAGCGGGAGTGAGAAACGAGCAGTACTTC
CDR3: CASSRLAGVRNEQYF

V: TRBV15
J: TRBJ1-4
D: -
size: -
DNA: TGTGCCACCAGCAGAGTGAACAGGGTGGGCACTAATGAAAAACTGTTTTTT
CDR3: CATSRVNRVGTNEKLFF

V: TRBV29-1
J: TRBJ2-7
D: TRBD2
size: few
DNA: TGCAGCGTCGTACTAGCGGGGACCTACGAGCAGTACTTC
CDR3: CSVVLAGTYEQYF

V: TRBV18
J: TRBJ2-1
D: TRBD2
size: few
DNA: TGTGCCAGCTCACTGGGACTAGCGGGTTTAAATGAGCAGTTCTTC
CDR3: CASSLGLAGLNEQFF

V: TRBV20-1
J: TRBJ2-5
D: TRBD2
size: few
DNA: TGCAGTGCTAGCGAGGGACTAACCCAAGAGACCCAGTACTTC
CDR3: CSASEGLTQETQYF

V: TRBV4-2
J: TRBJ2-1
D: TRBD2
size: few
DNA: TGTGCTAGTAGCGGGAGGGACGTAGATGAGCAGTTCTTC
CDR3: CASSGRDVDEQFF

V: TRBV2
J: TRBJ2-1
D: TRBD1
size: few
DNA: TGTGCCAGCAGTTACAGGGGTGGCCCCTACAATGAGCAGTTCTTC
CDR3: CASSYRGGPYNEQFF

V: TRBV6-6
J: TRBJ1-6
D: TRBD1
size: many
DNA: TGTGCCAGCAGTTACTCTCAGGGGGCGCGAGGTTCACCCCTCCACTTT
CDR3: CASSYSQGARGSPLHF

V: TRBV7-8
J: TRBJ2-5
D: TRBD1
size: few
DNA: TGTGCCAGCAGCTTATTTCGGGACAGGGGATTGGAGACCCAGTACTTC
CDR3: CASSLFRDRGLETQYF

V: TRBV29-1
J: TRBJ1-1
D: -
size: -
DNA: TGCAGCGGACAGGAGAACACTGAAGCTTTCTTT
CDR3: CSGQENTEAFF

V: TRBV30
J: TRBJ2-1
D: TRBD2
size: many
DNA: TGTGCCTGGAGTGTCTCCCTAGCGGGCTACAATGAGCAGTTCTTC
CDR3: CAWSVSLAGYNEQFF

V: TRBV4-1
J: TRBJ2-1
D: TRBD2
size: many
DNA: TGCGCCAGCAGCCAAGGTCTTCGAGCGGGAGTCTCCGGGGAGCAGTTCTTC
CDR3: CASSQGLRAGVSGEQFF